This TCR beta chain comes out of a study of control samples from healthy donors and cancer patients. Per the germline V gene, CDR1 is SNHLY and CDR2 is FYNNEI. This CDR3 has 14 amino acids. The V gene end was trimmed by 6 bases and the J gene end by 7 bases; junction bases not matched to a gene: 9. Sequencing was performed with immunoSEQ multiplex PCR; in TCRdb, only in-frame clones are kept and a portion is missing. The sample contains around 140,000 clones, roughly 90% of which appear only once. The J gene is TRBJ2-1, the V gene TRBV2, with 7 bases fitting TRBD1. The origin of this receptor is a woman in her forties or fifties in good health. The sequencing sample was made of blood. The CDR3 region has the DNA TGTGCCAGCAGACTCGGGACAGAGGGAAATGAGCAGTTCTTC. Its translation is CASRLGTEGNEQFF.